This is a list of T cell receptor beta chains from one sample in a study of OX40 agonist ivuxolimab in advanced cancers. Assay: immunoSEQ multiplex PCR; the TCRdb copy retains only in-frame clones and omits some. In the table there are about 80,000 clones, around 94% of which are singletons. The source was CD4+ or CD8+ T cells sorted from blood, collected in a trial of the OX40 agonist ivuxolimab. The receptors were gathered from an adult with an advanced solid tumor such as melanoma, head and neck, liver or kidney cancer. Each CDR3 is given with its conserved first and last residue. A D gene is named only where the DNA matches it firmly. Size tells how often a clone was seen (once, few, many) or the class of an expanded clone, and some rows leave it out.

v_call,j_call,clone_size,cdr3_length,d_call,cdr3_aa,cdr3_nt
TRBV6-1,TRBJ1-6,.,15,.,CASSDQSSYNSPLHF,TGTGCCAGCAGCGATCAGAGCTCCTATAATTCACCCCTCCACTTT
TRBV7-2,TRBJ2-7,.,14,.,CASRDLRGGYEQYF,TGTGCCAGCAGGGACCTAAGGGGCGGCTACGAGCAGTACTTC
TRBV7-2,TRBJ2-2,.,11,.,CASSYTGELFF,TGTGCCAGCAGCTACACCGGGGAGCTGTTTTTT
TRBV9,TRBJ2-2,.,14,.,CASSVVPAGGELFF,TGTGCCAGCAGCGTAGTTCCGGCGGGCGGGGAGCTGTTTTTT
TRBV7-2,TRBJ2-5,once,14,TRBD2,CASSLKAGLETQYF,TGTGCCAGCAGCTTAAAAGCGGGATTGGAGACCCAGTACTTC
TRBV7-3,TRBJ2-1,.,15,.,CASSIDRKTYNEQFF,TGTGCCAGCAGCATCGACAGAAAAACCTACAATGAGCAGTTCTTC
TRBV7-9,TRBJ2-5,few,12,.,CASSPGEETQYF,TGTGCCAGCAGCCCTGGGGAAGAGACCCAGTACTTC
TRBV7-2,TRBJ2-7,.,15,TRBD1,CASSLQGQGAYEQYF,TGTGCCAGCAGCCTACAGGGCCAGGGGGCGTACGAGCAGTACTTC
TRBV7-9,TRBJ2-5,.,13,.,CASSLLASETQYF,TGTGCCAGCAGCTTATTAGCTTCAGAGACCCAGTACTTC
TRBV28,TRBJ1-2,.,13,.,CASRGASNYGYTF,TGTGCCAGCAGGGGGGCATCTAACTATGGCTACACCTTC
TRBV2,TRBJ1-2,.,15,.,CASSEWGSSTNGYTF,TGTGCCAGCAGTGAATGGGGCAGTTCCACTAATGGCTACACCTTC
TRBV19,TRBJ2-7,.,15,TRBD1,CASSNPGQGGFEQYF,TGTGCCAGTAGTAATCCGGGACAGGGCGGCTTTGAGCAGTACTTC
TRBV18,TRBJ1-4,.,14,.,CASSPEGGREKLFF,TGTGCCAGCTCACCGGAGGGGGGACGCGAAAAACTGTTTTTT
TRBV2,TRBJ2-7,.,13,.,CASSAGGRYEQYF,TGTGCCAGCAGTGCTGGGGGGCGCTACGAGCAGTACTTC
TRBV5-4,TRBJ1-1,.,15,TRBD1,CASSLTTGRNTEAFF,TGTGCCAGCAGCTTGACGACAGGGCGAAACACTGAAGCTTTCTTT
TRBV18,TRBJ2-7,.,15,TRBD1,CASSTPDRGGYEQYF,TGTGCCAGCTCAACTCCGGACAGGGGTGGTTACGAGCAGTACTTC
TRBV29-1,TRBJ2-7,.,11,.,CSVDQGSEQYF,TGCAGCGTTGATCAGGGGAGCGAGCAGTACTTC
TRBV7-9,TRBJ2-5,.,16,.,CASSLDRGRFSETQYF,TGTGCCAGCAGCTTAGACCGGGGTCGTTTCTCAGAGACCCAGTACTTC
TRBV7-7,TRBJ2-2,.,17,.,CPRKDAAGTVNTGELFF,TGTCCCCGGAAGGACGCAGCCGGGACGGTGAACACCGGGGAGCTGTTTTTT
TRBV11-3,TRBJ2-1,.,14,TRBD1,CASSLFRSGGEQFF,TGTGCCAGCAGCTTATTTCGATCAGGGGGTGAGCAGTTCTTC
TRBV5-1,TRBJ1-5,.,16,TRBD1,CASSLGTGGPDQPQHF,TGCGCCAGCAGCTTGGGGACAGGGGGCCCGGATCAGCCCCAGCATTTT
TRBV15,TRBJ1-1,.,17,.,CATSRGRAGGLNTEAFF,TGTGCCACCAGCAGAGGGAGGGCGGGGGGCTTGAACACTGAAGCTTTCTTT
TRBV10-3,TRBJ1-2,few,12,TRBD1,CAIRDRTYGYTF,TGTGCCATTCGGGACAGGACCTATGGCTACACCTTC
TRBV7-3,TRBJ2-2,.,14,.,CASSLTGATGELFF,TGTGCCAGCAGCTTAACGGGGGCCACCGGGGAGCTGTTTTTT
TRBV4-2,TRBJ2-3,.,15,TRBD1,CASSRIGQGGDTQYF,TGTGCCAGCAGCCGGATCGGACAGGGCGGAGATACGCAGTATTTT
TRBV7-2,TRBJ1-5,.,14,.,CASSLRVGNQPQHF,TGTGCCAGCAGCCTCAGGGTTGGCAATCAGCCCCAGCATTTT
TRBV7-9,TRBJ2-1,once,13,.,CASSLGPKREQFF,TGTGCCAGCAGCTTAGGTCCTAAGAGGGAGCAGTTCTTC
TRBV10-3,TRBJ2-1,.,17,TRBD1,CAIRGQGERISYNEQFF,TGTGCCATCAGAGGACAGGGTGAGAGAATCTCCTACAATGAGCAGTTCTTC
TRBV5-1,TRBJ2-7,.,11,.,CASSNRNEQYF,TGCGCCAGCAGCAATAGGAACGAGCAGTACTTC
TRBV18,TRBJ2-1,once,14,.,CASSPLLAQNEQFF,TGTGCCAGCTCACCGTTACTAGCCCAAAATGAGCAGTTCTTC
TRBV9,TRBJ2-1,.,17,TRBD2,CASSVGWLAGGLNEQFF,TGTGCCAGCAGCGTAGGTTGGCTAGCGGGAGGTCTAAATGAGCAGTTCTTC
TRBV10-3,TRBJ2-3,.,16,.,CAISESAESRPDTQYF,TGTGCCATCAGTGAGTCGGCAGAGTCTAGGCCAGATACGCAGTATTTT
TRBV6-6,TRBJ1-1,.,14,TRBD1,CASSRTGQYTEAFF,TGTGCCAGCAGCAGGACAGGACAGTACACTGAAGCTTTCTTT
TRBV19,TRBJ1-3,.,15,.,CASSPRRDSGNTIYF,TGTGCCAGTAGTCCCCGGAGAGACTCTGGAAACACCATATATTTT
TRBV6-1,TRBJ1-2,.,12,.,CASSERDPSHTF,TGTGCCAGCAGTGAAAGGGACCCGAGCCACACCTTC
TRBV7-2,TRBJ1-2,.,16,TRBD1,CASSYAGTAQIYGYTF,TGTGCCAGCAGCTATGCCGGGACAGCCCAGATTTATGGCTACACCTTC
TRBV7-9,TRBJ1-5,.,15,.,CASSLEGVGNQPQHF,TGTGCCAGCAGCTTAGAGGGGGTGGGCAATCAGCCCCAGCATTTT
TRBV5-1,TRBJ2-3,once,14,.,CASSPVTGTDTQYF,TGCGCCAGCAGCCCAGTAACGGGGACAGATACGCAGTATTTT
TRBV4-3,TRBJ2-1,.,15,.,CASSQRVSSYNEQFF,TGCGCCAGCAGCCAAAGGGTATCCTCTTACAATGAGCAGTTCTTC
TRBV28,TRBJ1-2,.,14,TRBD1,CASSLDRVGAGYTF,TGTGCCAGCAGTTTGGACAGGGTGGGGGCTGGCTACACCTTC
TRBV7-2,TRBJ2-6,.,12,.,CASSSGANVLTF,TGTGCCAGCAGCTCAGGAGCCAACGTCCTGACTTTC